The 5 T cell receptor beta chains reported below all come from one sample, sequenced in a study of beta chain features in type 1 diabetes. TCRB transcripts that were expressed got sequenced, as all of the isolated RNA had been reverse transcribed. Sequencing used immunoSEQ multiplex PCR; TCRdb keeps in-frame clones, though not all of them. The sample lists about 350,000 clones, less than 20% occurring once. Sequenced sample: naive CD4+ T cells from blood. These receptor sequences come from a young woman in good health.

The chain is built from TRBV2 and TRBJ2-1; tentative D call: TRBD2 (7 bases). CDR3 length equals 14 residues. Germline CDR1 is SNHLY and CDR2 is FYNNEI. The CDR3 loop reads CAISGGAGVNEQFF. The CDR3 DNA reads as TGTGCTATAAGTGGGGGGGCAGGGGTCAATGAGCAGTTCTTC.

In regard to this clone: In the same sample, other DNA sequences code for this CDR3. CDR3 nucleotide sequence: TGTGCCAGCTCACCAGGACAGCAAGAGACCCAGTACTTC. As protein: CASSPGQQETQYF. The genes are TRBV18 and TRBJ2-5, with D perhaps matching TRBD1 (6 bases). Trimming pared 2 bases from V and 2 bases from J, leaving 6 bases between. CDR1 is KGHSH and CDR2 is LQKENI in the germline V gene. This CDR3 is built from 13 residues.

This clone was observed a few times. The chain carries TRBV25-1 and TRBJ2-1, with 8 bases matching TRBD1. Germline V gene lookup returns CDR1 MGHDK and CDR2 SYGVNS. The V and J ends lost 6 bases and 4 bases, in that order; junction bases with no gene match: 8. This CDR3 has 15 residues. CDR3 sequence (DNA): TGTGCCAGCAGCCCACGCAGGGGGCCTTACAATGAGCAGTTCTTC. It translates to CASSPRRGPYNEQFF.

The J gene is TRBJ2-1, the V gene TRBV5-1; D is uncertain. V was trimmed by 5 bases and J by 9 bases, leaving 9 bases between them. Per germline, CDR1 SGHRS and CDR2 YFSETQ. The CDR3 sequence is 11 residues long. In DNA form, the CDR3 reads TGCGCCAGCAGAACTTATAGTGAGCAGTTCTTC. This sequence encodes CASRTYSEQFF.

This chain connects TRBV11-2 to TRBJ2-5; a possible D gene is TRBD2 (5 bases). V lost 8 bases to trimming and J lost 5 bases, with 15 bases between them. The CDR3 sequence is 13 residues long. Per the germline V gene, CDR1 is SGHAT and CDR2 is FQNNGV. CDR3 sequence reads: CASGLVSGETQYF. The CDR3 bases are TGTGCCAGCGGATTAGTGTCGGGGGAGACCCAGTACTTC.